A single sample gave rise to the 29 T cell receptor beta chains below, sequenced in a study of cytomegalovirus exposure and HLA in healthy donors. Only in-frame clones appear in the TCRdb table, and some are missing; sequencing was by immunoSEQ multiplex PCR. This sample yields a few hundred thousand clones, of which approximately 86% are seen a single time; 1% belongs to the top ten. Specimen: PBMCs. The receptors stem from a woman under 30 in good health and CMV-seronegative.

This chain connects TRBV29-1 to TRBJ2-3; TRBD1 might be the D (6 bases). The V gene lost 5 bases and the J gene lost 3 bases, with 21 bases spanning the gap. Germline loops: CDR1 SQVTM, CDR2 ANQGSEA. The length of the CDR3 is 16 residues. This CDR3 reads CSVSNTYRARTDTQYF. CDR3 DNA sequence: TGCAGCGTTTCCAATACCTACAGGGCTAGGACAGATACGCAGTATTTT.

This clone was counted between two and nine times. V gene TRBV11-3 combines with J gene TRBJ2-7, with D unresolved. Trimming shortened V by 5 bases and J by 1 base, and 3 bases separated the two germline ends. The CDR3 is made up of 11 amino acids. CDR1 is SGHNT, CDR2 YENEEA, per germline. In nucleotides, the CDR3 is TGTGCCAGCAGCCAATCCTACGAGCAGTACTTC. As protein: CASSQSYEQYF.

The rearrangement joins TRBV6-4 to TRBJ2-3; 8 bases match TRBD2. This CDR3 is 16 amino acids long. Trimming removed 3 bases from V and 2 bases from J; junction bases left unmatched: 7. The germline V gene encodes CDR1 MRHNA and CDR2 SNTAGT. In DNA form, the CDR3 reads TGTGCCAGCAGTGAAGTAGCGGGACAAGCCACAGATACGCAGTATTTT. Translating gives CASSEVAGQATDTQYF.

This clone was observed once. V is TRBV2 and J is TRBJ2-7; D possibly corresponds to TRBD1 (5 bases). Germline CDR1 is SNHLY and CDR2 is FYNNEI. V was shortened by 4 bases and J by 1 base, with 8 bases between the two germline ends. This CDR3 has 13 residues. Written as DNA, the CDR3 is TGTGCCAGCAGTGGGACATTATCCTACGAGCAGTACTTC. It specifies CASSGTLSYEQYF.

The chain recombines TRBV25-1 with TRBJ1-4; D perhaps matches TRBD1 (5 bases). With 8 bases removed from V and 7 bases from J, the gap between germline ends came to 23 bases. This CDR3 comprises 16 residues. CDR1 is MGHDK, CDR2 SYGVNS, per germline. Here the CDR3 DNA reads TGTGCCAGCCAAGTGACTTGGGGCGGTAAGAGTGAAAAACTGTTTTTT. It translates to CASQVTWGGKSEKLFF. The full variable domain, with the rest looked up from reference TRBV25-1 and TRBJ1-4, is EADIYQTPRYLVIGTGKKITLECSQTMGHDKMYWYQQDPGMELHLIHYSYGVNSTEKGDLSSESTVSRIRTEHFPLTLESARPSHTSQYLCASQVTWGGKSEKLFFGSGTQLSVL.

The J gene is TRBJ1-2, the V gene TRBV7-9; D is uncertain. The CDR3 consists of 15 residues. The ends were cut back, 5 bases at V and 6 bases at J, with 19 bases in the middle. Germline assignment: CDR1 SEHNR and CDR2 FQNEAQ (reference sequence). DNA of the CDR3: TGTGCCAGCAGCCCCGGTCGGAGGCAGGTTGATGGCTACACCTTC. This codes for CASSPGRRQVDGYTF. Full variable domain (outside the CDR3, taken from reference TRBV7-9 and TRBJ1-2): DTGVSQNPRHKITKRGQNVTFRCDPISEHNRLYWYRQTLGQGPEFLTYFQNEAQLEKSRLLSDRFSAERPKGSFSTLEIQRTEQGDSAMYLCASSPGRRQVDGYTFGSGTRLTVV.

The rearrangement uses TRBV27 and TRBJ2-7; 10 bases fit TRBD1. The CDR3 runs to 15 residues. J lost 5 bases, V lost 4 bases, and 8 bases had no gene match. Germline lookup yields CDR1 MNHEY and CDR2 SMNVEV (reference sequence). CDR3 bases: TGTGCCAGCAGTTCCGGGACAGGGGCTAGAAACGAGCAGTACTTC. Amino acid sequence: CASSSGTGARNEQYF.

The chain recombines TRBV7-9 with TRBJ2-7; D is ambiguous. The CDR3 length is 12 residues. Germline values: CDR1 SEHNR, CDR2 FQNEAQ (reference sequence). Between the trimmed V and J ends, which lost 2 bases and 6 bases, there was a span of 8 bases. CDR3 amino acids: CASSLSPAEQYF. CDR3 nucleotides: TGTGCCAGCAGCTTAAGCCCCGCCGAGCAGTACTTC.

The chain recombines TRBV15 with TRBJ1-2, with a tentative D call TRBD1 (6 bases). CDR1 and CDR2 (germline): LNHNV, YYDKDF (reference sequence). The germline V and J ends were trimmed by 0 bases and 8 bases, with 13 bases remaining between them. The CDR3 runs 14 residues. The CDR3 DNA is TGTGCCACCAGCAGAGATAGGACAGTGGGGGGCTACACCTTC. As protein: CATSRDRTVGGYTF.

The genes are TRBV5-1 and TRBJ2-7; 10 bases match TRBD2. Trimming at V came to 1 base and at J to 2 bases, leaving 9 bases not matched to a gene. The CDR3 has 17 residues. Per germline, CDR1 SGHRS and CDR2 YFSETQ. The CDR3 coding sequence is TGCGCCAGCAGCTTGTCGGTAGCGGGAGGCTTGACCTACGAGCAGTACTTC. This sequence encodes CASSLSVAGGLTYEQYF.

The rearrangement uses TRBV5-1 and TRBJ2-6; D possibly corresponds to TRBD1 (6 bases). V was pared by 8 bases and J by 2 bases, with 11 bases between. The CDR3 has 14 amino acids. Germline V CDR1 and CDR2: SGHRS, YFSETQ. The DNA of the CDR3 is TGCGCCAGTAAGCAGGGGACTGGGGCCAACGTCCTGACTTTC. Translated: CASKQGTGANVLTF. Combining the CDR3 with reference TRBV5-1 and TRBJ2-6 gives the whole variable domain KAGVTQTPRYLIKTRGQQVTLSCSPISGHRSVSWYQQTPGQGLQFLFEYFSETQRNKGNFPGRFSGRQFSNSRSEMNVSTLELGDSALYLCASKQGTGANVLTFGAGSRLTVL.

The genes are TRBV5-1 and TRBJ2-6; a weak D match, TRBD1 (6 bases). CDR3 length: 17 amino acids. Looked up from germline, CDR1 is SGHRS and CDR2 is YFSETQ. V was shortened by 1 base and J by 0 bases, with 11 bases between the two germline ends. CDR3 coding DNA: TGCGCCAGCAGCTTGCAGGGGCCCAGCTCTGGGGCCAACGTCCTGACTTTC. Its protein is CASSLQGPSSGANVLTF.

This rearrangement joins TRBV6-5 to TRBJ2-7; 10 positions match TRBD1. Germline CDR1 is MNHEY and CDR2 is SVGAGI. V gave up 6 bases and J gave up 6 bases; unmatched junction bases: 8. The CDR3 runs 14 residues. CDR3 region: CASRRPGQGLEQYF. The CDR3, as DNA: TGTGCCAGCAGGCGCCCGGGACAGGGGCTCGAGCAGTACTTC.

In this sample, this clone turned up once. The chain couples TRBV6-1 to TRBJ1-1, with D unclear. Germline-derived CDR1 and CDR2 are MNHNS and SASEGT. CDR3 length: 15 amino acids. Trimming stripped 2 bases from V and 0 bases from J, with 10 bases between. CDR3 nucleotides: TGTGCCAGCAGTGAAAGGAGGTACATGAACACTGAAGCTTTCTTT. It yields the protein CASSERRYMNTEAFF.

The gene calls are TRBV29-1 and TRBJ2-1; TRBD2 matches 7 bases. Per germline, CDR1 SQVTM and CDR2 ANQGSEA. V lost 3 bases and J lost 4; bases outside the gene matches: 12. This CDR3 region has 16 residues. CDR3 coding DNA: TGCAGCGTTGAGGGTGTTGGGGAGGGAGAGTACAATGAGCAGTTCTTC. Its protein product is CSVEGVGEGEYNEQFF.

This chain connects TRBV5-1 to TRBJ2-1; 10 bases are shared with TRBD2. The J segment lost 1 base and the V segment lost 2 bases, leaving 3 bases of the junction unmatched. CDR3 size: 16 residues. Per the germline V gene, CDR1 is SGHRS and CDR2 is YFSETQ. The CDR3 nucleotides are TGCGCCAGCAGCTTCTCTAGCGGGAGATCCTACAATGAGCAGTTCTTC. Translating gives CASSFSSGRSYNEQFF.

The rearrangement links TRBV29-1 to TRBJ2-3, with 9 bases aligning to TRBD1. V lost 4 bases and J lost 1; bases outside the gene matches: 9. CDR1 and CDR2 from the germline V gene are SQVTM and ANQGSEA. The length of the CDR3 is 16 residues. The CDR3 sequence is CSVVKQGALRTDTQYF. Here the CDR3 DNA reads TGCAGCGTTGTTAAACAGGGGGCTCTTCGCACAGATACGCAGTATTTT.

J is TRBJ1-4 and V is TRBV21-1; the D call TRBD1 from the table was never checked on the DNA. TRBV21-1 is listed as a pseudogene. CDR3 size: 15 residues. The CDR3 protein is CASSKQTQGAEKLFF. Here the CDR3 DNA reads TGTGCCAGCAGCAAACAGACTCAGGGGGCTGAAAAACTGTTTTTT.

This chain uses TRBV5-1 with TRBJ2-5; 11 positions agree with TRBD2. The CDR3 is made up of 16 amino acids. Trimming at V came to 4 bases and at J to 1 base, leaving 6 bases not matched to a gene. From germline, CDR1 is SGHRS and CDR2 YFSETQ. The CDR3 protein is CASSETSGAVQETQYF. CDR3 bases: TGCGCCAGCAGCGAGACTAGCGGGGCCGTCCAAGAGACCCAGTACTTC.

CDR3 amino acids: CASSEESRAGANVLTF. Here the CDR3 DNA reads TGTGCCAGCAGTGAAGAGTCCAGGGCTGGGGCCAACGTCCTGACTTTC. The chain combines TRBV6-1 with TRBJ2-6, with a weak D call TRBD1 (5 bases). Germline V gene sequence: CDR1 MNHNS, CDR2 SASEGT. The germline V and J ends were trimmed by 1 base and 2 bases, with 9 bases remaining between them. This CDR3 has 16 amino acids.

The chain joins TRBV6-5 to TRBJ2-7; TRBD1 aligns across 9 bases. V lost 0 bases, J lost 5 bases, and 5 bases stayed unmatched. Germline CDR1 MNHEY, CDR2 SVGAGI. The CDR3 loop spans 15 amino acids. The CDR3 DNA is TGTGCCAGCAGTTACTCCCGGGACAGGGATAACGAGCAGTACTTC. Protein: CASSYSRDRDNEQYF.

J is TRBJ1-3 and V is TRBV7-9; D perhaps matches TRBD1 (6 bases). This CDR3 spans 14 amino acids. Trimming cost V 0 bases and J 11 bases, with 14 bases left between them. The germline V gene encodes CDR1 SEHNR and CDR2 FQNEAQ (reference sequence). This CDR3 reads CASSLAPGHGAIYF. CDR3 in DNA: TGTGCCAGCAGCTTAGCCCCGGGACACGGTGCCATATATTTT.

This clone appeared once. V is TRBV5-4 and J is TRBJ2-2, with TRBD2 identical over 15 bases. The trim removed 4 bases at V and 4 bases at J, leaving 8 bases unmatched. The CDR3 is 18 residues long. Germline CDR1 SGHNT, CDR2 YYREEE (reference sequence). The CDR3 region has the DNA TGTGCCAGCAGCCCCCAGGGACTAGCGGGAGGCGTCACCGGGGAGCTGTTTTTT. It codes for CASSPQGLAGGVTGELFF.

This clone was detected a few times. The chain combines TRBV18 with TRBJ1-2, with a tentative D call TRBD1 (6 bases). CDR1 and CDR2 (germline): KGHSH, LQKENI. V was trimmed by 3 bases and J by 6 bases, leaving 14 bases between them. The CDR3 has 14 amino acids. The CDR3, as DNA: TGTGCCAGCTCACCCGTACAGGGTGGCGATGGCTACACCTTC. It specifies CASSPVQGGDGYTF.

This chain connects TRBV2 to TRBJ2-7, with TRBD2 matching over 9 bases. The trim removed 5 bases at V and 7 bases at J, leaving 9 bases unmatched. The length of the CDR3 is 14 residues. Germline V gene lookup returns CDR1 SNHLY and CDR2 FYNNEI. CDR3: CASSQTSGNGEQYF. DNA of the CDR3: TGTGCCAGCAGTCAGACTAGCGGAAACGGGGAGCAGTACTTC.

The chain combines TRBV27 with TRBJ1-2, with TRBD1 matching 9 bases. CDR1 and CDR2 (germline): MNHEY, SMNVEV (reference sequence). The CDR3 spans 14 residues. V was pared by 4 bases and J by 5 bases, with 5 bases of the junction left unmatched. This chain's CDR3 is CASSYSGTGYGYTF. The DNA for the CDR3 is TGTGCCAGCAGTTATAGCGGGACAGGGTATGGCTACACCTTC.

CDR3 loop: CASSLADRGGYTF. The DNA for the CDR3 is TGTGCCAGCAGCCTCGCCGACCGGGGAGGCTACACCTTC. The J gene is TRBJ1-2, the V gene TRBV28; D ambiguous. Germline-derived CDR1 and CDR2 are MDHEN and SYDVKM. V lost 6 bases and J 8 bases, leaving 16 bases between the germline ends. CDR3 length: 13 residues.

The genes are TRBV5-4 and TRBJ1-1, with D perhaps matching TRBD1 (5 bases). The CDR3 totals 14 residues. Germline V lookup: CDR1 SGHNT, CDR2 YYREEE (reference sequence). The V end was cut by 5 bases, the J end by 7 bases, with 18 bases between. The CDR3 DNA reads as TGTGCCAGCAGTAATAAAAGGGGATCGGATGAAGCTTTCTTT. Residues: CASSNKRGSDEAFF.

V is TRBV2 and J is TRBJ1-1; no clear D gene. V was shortened by 4 bases and J by 1 base, with 10 bases between the two germline ends. The CDR3 totals 14 residues. Germline CDR1 and CDR2: SNHLY and FYNNEI. CDR3 nucleotide sequence: TGTGCCAGCAGTGGGCAGACAACGAACACTGAAGCTTTCTTT. Translated, it gives CASSGQTTNTEAFF.